These 18 T cell receptor beta chains originate from one sample sequenced in a study of cytomegalovirus exposure and HLA in healthy donors. The PCR was carried out with 60 Vbeta primers and 13 Jbeta primers. Assay: immunoSEQ multiplex PCR; the TCRdb copy retains only in-frame clones and omits some. The table shows more than 95,000 clones, with almost 80% occurring only once. The sequencing input was PBMCs. All receptors derive from a man aged 55 to 70 in good health and CMV-seropositive.

This chain uses TRBV28 with TRBJ1-2, with TRBD1 as a possible D gene (6 bases). The V gene's germline CDR1 is MDHEN and CDR2 SYDVKM. The CDR3 extends over 13 amino acids. V lost 6 bases and J lost 7, with 15 bases in between. The CDR3 protein is CASSLTGTSGYTF. The CDR3 coding sequence is TGTGCCAGCAGCCTAACAGGGACGAGTGGCTACACCTTC.

This chain uses TRBV19 with TRBJ2-1; D is perhaps TRBD2 (7 bases). Germline V gene data show CDR1 as LNHDA and CDR2 as SQIVND (reference sequence). This CDR3 spans 17 amino acids. V was clipped by 5 bases and J by 4 bases, with 21 bases between them. The CDR3 DNA reads as TGTGCCAGTAGTGGTAATATGGCGGGGGCCCTTTACAATGAGCAGTTCTTC. Translation gives CASSGNMAGALYNEQFF.

The rearrangement links TRBV10-3 to TRBJ1-1, with 7 bases lining up with TRBD1. The junction had 1 base not matched to a gene; V was cut back by 2 bases and J by 4 bases. The CDR3 loop spans 13 amino acids. Germline assignment: CDR1 ENHRY and CDR2 SYGVKD. CDR3 loop: CAISEGDSTEAFF. CDR3 in DNA: TGTGCCATCAGTGAGGGGGACAGCACTGAAGCTTTCTTT.

The gene calls are TRBV19 and TRBJ1-1; 7 nucleotides agree with TRBD1. CDR3 length equals 15 residues. Trimming removed 4 bases from V and 0 bases from J; junction bases left unmatched: 5. Germline V lookup: CDR1 LNHDA, CDR2 SQIVND (reference sequence). CDR3 protein: CASSTPTGMNTEAFF. The CDR3 bases are TGTGCCAGTAGTACCCCGACAGGGATGAACACTGAAGCTTTCTTT.

This chain connects TRBV7-6 to TRBJ2-5, with D perhaps TRBD1 (5 bases). V lost 3 bases to trimming and J lost 5 bases, with 16 bases between them. The CDR3 spans 15 residues. The germline V gene encodes CDR1 SGHVS and CDR2 FNYEAQ. DNA for the CDR3: TGTGCCAGCAGCTTCGACGCCAGGGATGGCGAGACCCAGTACTTC. Translation gives CASSFDARDGETQYF.

The chain joins TRBV19 to TRBJ2-4; tentative D call: TRBD1 (6 bases). Germline V gene data show CDR1 as LNHDA and CDR2 as SQIVND (reference sequence). This CDR3 region has 15 residues. V dropped 1 base and J dropped 3 bases, with 10 bases sitting between them. The CDR3 sequence: CASSIAGAGKNIQYF. CDR3 sequence (DNA): TGTGCCAGTAGTATAGCAGGGGCAGGCAAAAACATTCAGTACTTC. Full variable domain (rest looked up from reference TRBV19 and TRBJ2-4): DGGITQSPKYLFRKEGQNVTLSCEQNLNHDAMYWYRQDPGQGLRLIYYSQIVNDFQKGDIAEGYSVSREKKESFPLTVTSAQKNPTAFYLCASSIAGAGKNIQYFGAGTRLSVL.

This clone was found a few times. The chain has TRBV7-2 and TRBJ2-1; tentatively, D is TRBD2 (6 bases). The CDR3 consists of 15 residues. Germline-derived CDR1 and CDR2 are SGHTA and FQGNSA. V was cut by 0 bases and J by 6 bases, with 12 bases left in between. The CDR3 nucleotides read TGTGCCAGCAGCTTAGCTTTACTAGCCGGCAATGAGCAGTTCTTC. This translates into CASSLALLAGNEQFF.

The chain employs TRBV2 and TRBJ1-4; maybe TRBD1 (6 bases). The CDR3 sequence is 13 residues long. Germline assignment: CDR1 SNHLY and CDR2 FYNNEI. Trimming cost V 4 bases and J 14 bases, with 17 bases left between them. The CDR3 DNA is TGTGCCAGCAGTGGTGGACAGTCTTTAAGGCTGTTTTTT. It specifies CASSGGQSLRLFF.

The sample holds a few counts of this clone. V and J are TRBV5-1 and TRBJ1-3; no firm D call. Trimming removed 1 base at V and 2 bases at J, with 13 bases between. This CDR3 is built from 16 residues. Germline V gene sequence: CDR1 SGHRS, CDR2 YFSETQ. This CDR3 reads CASSLTPRRTGNTIYF. CDR3 coding DNA: TGCGCCAGCAGCTTGACCCCCCGCAGGACTGGAAACACCATATATTTT.

The sample holds a few counts of this clone. The V call is TRBV5-5, the J call TRBJ2-2, with 14 bases matching TRBD2. Germline V lookup: CDR1 SGHKS, CDR2 YYEKEE (reference sequence). V was pared by 4 bases and J by 4 bases, with 9 bases of the junction left unmatched. CDR3 length: 18 residues. The CDR3 region is CASSLFPGTSGGTGELFF. CDR3 sequence (DNA): TGTGCCAGCAGCCTCTTCCCGGGGACTAGCGGGGGCACCGGGGAGCTGTTTTTT.

The rearrangement joins TRBV10-1 to TRBJ1-1; 7 positions match TRBD1. Germline-derived CDR1 and CDR2 are WNHNN and SYGVQD (reference sequence). CDR3 length: 14 amino acids. Losses at the gene ends were 4 bases for V and 5 bases for J; bases not matched to a gene: 7. The chain's CDR3 is CASSAGQVWTEAFF. For the CDR3, the DNA is TGCGCCAGCAGTGCCGGACAGGTTTGGACTGAAGCTTTCTTT.

The gene calls are TRBV11-3 and TRBJ2-5; 8 nucleotides match TRBD2. The J call may be wrong; the DNA end is better matched by TRBJ2-7. Germline V gene lookup returns CDR1 SGHNT and CDR2 YENEEA. The CDR3 extends over 15 amino acids. The CDR3 bases are TGTGCCAGCAGCAACGGGGGTGCGGGGGGCGACGAGCAGTACTTC. Translating it yields CASSNGGAGGDEQYF.

Here the CDR3 reads CASSSLHQGLSAQHF. The DNA of the CDR3 is TGTGCCAGCAGTTCCCTTCATCAGGGGCTCTCAGCCCAGCATTTT. V usage is TRBV6-5 and J usage is TRBJ1-5, with a weak D call TRBD1 (6 bases). This CDR3 contains 15 residues. Between the trimmed V and J ends, which lost 4 bases and 11 bases, there was a span of 21 bases. Looked up from germline, CDR1 is MNHEY and CDR2 is SVGAGI.

The chain recombines TRBV2 with TRBJ2-5; D is perhaps TRBD2 (6 bases). Trimming removed 8 bases at V and 1 base at J, with 14 bases between. Germline CDR1 and CDR2: SNHLY and FYNNEI. This CDR3 region has 14 residues. The CDR3 nucleotides read TGTGCCAGCCTGGGCGGGACTTTCCAAGAGACCCAGTACTTC. Protein sequence: CASLGGTFQETQYF.

The chain couples TRBV27 to TRBJ1-3; D is undetermined. The CDR3 loop spans 15 amino acids. Deletions cut 4 bases from V and 0 bases from J, with 10 bases between. Looked up from germline, CDR1 is MNHEY and CDR2 is SMNVEV (reference sequence). This CDR3 reads CASSSPGPSGNTIYF. In DNA, the CDR3 is TGTGCCAGCAGTTCCCCGGGTCCCTCTGGAAACACCATATATTTT.

This clone was seen only a few times. Compared with germline, one end of the junction differs, possibly owing to a read error. V and J are TRBV28 and TRBJ1-6; D is uncertain. This CDR3 has 12 amino acids. Germline loops: CDR1 MDHEN, CDR2 SYDVKM. In nucleotides, the CDR3 is TGTGCCAGCAGTTTGTTGGGCTCCGGGATGAGCTTT. Translated, it gives CASSLLGSGMSF.

This sequence joins TRBV2 and TRBJ2-1; 11 bases fit TRBD2. CDR1 and CDR2 from the germline V gene are SNHLY and FYNNEI. The CDR3 has 14 residues. J was trimmed by 5 bases and V by 8 bases; bases with no gene match: 5. DNA of the CDR3: TGTGCCAGCGGGCTAGCGGGGGGTAACAATGAGCAGTTCTTC. Its translation is CASGLAGGNNEQFF.

This chain joins TRBV5-1 and TRBJ1-1; D uncertain. Trimming shortened V by 3 bases and J by 0 bases, and 6 bases separated the two germline ends. Germline CDR1 reads SGHRS; CDR2 reads YFSETQ. The CDR3 covers 13 residues. The CDR3 coding sequence is TGCGCCAGCAGCTGGGGAGTGAACACTGAAGCTTTCTTT. This sequence encodes CASSWGVNTEAFF.